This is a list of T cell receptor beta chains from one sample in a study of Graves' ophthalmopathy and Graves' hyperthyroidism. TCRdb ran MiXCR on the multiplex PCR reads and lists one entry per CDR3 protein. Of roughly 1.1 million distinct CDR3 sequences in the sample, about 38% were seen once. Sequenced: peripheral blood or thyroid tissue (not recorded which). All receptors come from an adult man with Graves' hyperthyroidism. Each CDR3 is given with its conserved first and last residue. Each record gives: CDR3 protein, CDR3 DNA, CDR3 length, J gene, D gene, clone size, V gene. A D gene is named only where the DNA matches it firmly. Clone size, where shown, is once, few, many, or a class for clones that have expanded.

CDR3aa: CASSLSRESAQHF
CDR3nt: TGTGCCAGCAGCTTATCCCGGGAATCGGCCCAGCATTTT
len: 13
j_gene: TRBJ1-5
d_gene: .
abundance: many
v_gene: TRBV11-2

CDR3aa: CASSLWGQGSWTEAFF
CDR3nt: TGTGCCAGCAGCCTTTGGGGACAGGGGTCGTGGACTGAAGCTTTCTTT
len: 16
j_gene: TRBJ1-1
d_gene: TRBD1
abundance: many
v_gene: TRBV5-8

CDR3aa: CATSRDRGRLFF
CDR3nt: TGTGCCACCAGCAGAGATCGGGGTCGGCTGTTTTTT
len: 12
j_gene: TRBJ2-2
d_gene: .
abundance: many
v_gene: TRBV15

CDR3aa: CSSQQGAGDTEAFF
CDR3nt: TGCAGCAGTCAACAGGGGGCGGGGGACACTGAAGCTTTCTTT
len: 14
j_gene: TRBJ1-1
d_gene: TRBD1
abundance: few
v_gene: TRBV29-1

CDR3aa: CASSLVRLINTEAFF
CDR3nt: TGTGCCAGCAGTTTAGTGCGCTTGATAAACACTGAAGCTTTCTTT
len: 15
j_gene: TRBJ1-1
d_gene: .
abundance: .
v_gene: TRBV12-3/TRBV12-4

CDR3aa: CASSREAVWQGTNEKLFF
CDR3nt: TGTGCCAGCAGCCGCGAGGCGGTGTGGCAGGGGACAAATGAAAAACTGTTTTTT
len: 18
j_gene: TRBJ1-4
d_gene: .
abundance: few
v_gene: TRBV12-3/TRBV12-4

CDR3aa: CASSPYPGTGELYGYIF
CDR3nt: TGTGCCAGCAGCCCCTACCCCGGGACAGGGGAACTCTATGGCTACATCTTC
len: 17
j_gene: TRBJ1-2
d_gene: TRBD1
abundance: .
v_gene: TRBV12-3/TRBV12-4

CDR3aa: CSVSYRGNTEAFF
CDR3nt: TGCAGCGTTTCTTACAGGGGGAACACTGAAGCTTTCTTT
len: 13
j_gene: TRBJ1-1
d_gene: TRBD1
abundance: many
v_gene: TRBV29-1

CDR3aa: CSVEAWGNTGELFF
CDR3nt: TGCAGCGTTGAAGCTTGGGGGAACACCGGGGAGCTGTTTTTT
len: 14
j_gene: TRBJ2-2
d_gene: .
abundance: .
v_gene: TRBV29-1

CDR3aa: CSVRTGAGNTIYF
CDR3nt: TGCAGCGTCCGGACAGGGGCTGGAAACACCATATATTTT
len: 13
j_gene: TRBJ1-3
d_gene: TRBD1
abundance: many
v_gene: TRBV29-1

CDR3aa: CASSEYQGANEQYF
CDR3nt: TGTGCCAGCAGTGAATATCAGGGTGCGAACGAGCAGTACTTC
len: 14
j_gene: TRBJ2-7
d_gene: .
abundance: many
v_gene: TRBV25-1

CDR3aa: CASSPDRESNQPQHF
CDR3nt: TGTGCCAGCAGCCCCGACAGGGAGAGCAATCAGCCCCAGCATTTT
len: 15
j_gene: TRBJ1-5
d_gene: TRBD1
abundance: many
v_gene: TRBV7-8

CDR3aa: CASSADRGTGANVLTF
CDR3nt: TGTGCCAGCAGCGCAGACAGGGGGACTGGGGCCAACGTCCTGACTTTC
len: 16
j_gene: TRBJ2-6
d_gene: TRBD1
abundance: .
v_gene: TRBV9

CDR3aa: CASSHRDSEQYF
CDR3nt: TGTGCCAGCAGTCACAGGGATTCCGAGCAGTACTTC
len: 12
j_gene: TRBJ2-7
d_gene: .
abundance: .
v_gene: TRBV28

CDR3aa: CASSRLDRVGSLLHF
CDR3nt: TGTGCCAGCAGCCGGCTGGACAGGGTCGGGTCACTCCTCCACTTT
len: 15
j_gene: TRBJ1-6
d_gene: TRBD1
abundance: once
v_gene: TRBV7-9

CDR3aa: CASSQDVDTSYEQYF
CDR3nt: TGCGCCAGCAGCCAAGACGTGGACACATCCTACGAGCAGTACTTC
len: 15
j_gene: TRBJ2-7
d_gene: .
abundance: many
v_gene: TRBV4-3

CDR3aa: CASSQDPTGDNSPLHF
CDR3nt: TGCGCCAGCAGCCAAGACCCGACAGGGGATAATTCACCCCTCCACTTT
len: 16
j_gene: TRBJ1-6
d_gene: TRBD1
abundance: .
v_gene: TRBV4-3

CDR3aa: CASSLNYAHYGYTF
CDR3nt: TGCGCCAGCAGCTTGAACTACGCCCACTATGGCTACACCTTC
len: 14
j_gene: TRBJ1-2
d_gene: .
abundance: many
v_gene: TRBV5-1

CDR3aa: CASGSNIPRTVPEQYF
CDR3nt: TGTGCCAGCGGCTCCAATATTCCCAGGACGGTTCCCGAGCAGTACTTC
len: 16
j_gene: TRBJ2-7
d_gene: .
abundance: .
v_gene: TRBV7-9

CDR3aa: CASRHGTGARETQYF
CDR3nt: TGTGCCAGCAGACACGGGACAGGGGCTAGGGAGACCCAGTACTTC
len: 15
j_gene: TRBJ2-5
d_gene: TRBD1
abundance: many
v_gene: TRBV14

CDR3aa: CATNQAPIQGEANYGYTF
CDR3nt: TGTGCCACCAACCAGGCTCCTATACAGGGGGAAGCTAACTATGGCTACACCTTC
len: 18
j_gene: TRBJ1-2
d_gene: TRBD1
abundance: .
v_gene: TRBV25-1

CDR3aa: CASSDGPWSTDTQYF
CDR3nt: TGTGCCAGCAGTGACGGGCCCTGGAGCACAGATACGCAGTATTTT
len: 15
j_gene: TRBJ2-3
d_gene: .
abundance: .
v_gene: TRBV25-1

CDR3aa: CASSPRDRVWDEQYF
CDR3nt: TGTGCCAGCAGCCCCCGGGACAGGGTCTGGGACGAGCAGTACTTC
len: 15
j_gene: TRBJ2-7
d_gene: TRBD1
abundance: many
v_gene: TRBV7-2

CDR3aa: CASSYSTGAGNTIYF
CDR3nt: TGTGCCAGCAGTTACTCGACAGGGGCTGGAAACACCATATATTTT
len: 15
j_gene: TRBJ1-3
d_gene: TRBD1
abundance: .
v_gene: TRBV6-6

CDR3aa: CASTPRARQNYGYTF
CDR3nt: TGTGCCAGTACCCCCCGCGCGCGGCAGAACTATGGCTACACCTTC
len: 15
j_gene: TRBJ1-2
d_gene: .
abundance: few
v_gene: TRBV19

CDR3aa: CASSPLDTRKETQYF
CDR3nt: TGTGCCAGCAGCCCTTTGGACACCCGGAAGGAGACCCAGTACTTC
len: 15
j_gene: TRBJ2-5
d_gene: .
abundance: many
v_gene: TRBV11-2

CDR3aa: CSHRYGRRTNYGYTF
CDR3nt: TGCAGCCATCGCTATGGACGGAGAACTAACTATGGCTACACCTTC
len: 15
j_gene: TRBJ1-2
d_gene: .
abundance: .
v_gene: TRBV29-1